These 23 T cell receptor beta chains originate from one sample sequenced in a study of T cells in Graves' hyperthyroidism and ophthalmopathy. The CDR3 regions of TCR beta were amplified from RNA transcripts. The study used the HTBI primer set for a first-round RT-PCR of the TCR CDR3. One entry per CDR3 protein, called by TCRdb with MiXCR from the multiplex PCR reads. Seen here are some 700,000 distinct CDR3 sequences, 15% to 20% observed once, and the top ten hold around a sixth. Sequencing was carried out using blood. These TCRs come from a man aged 45-60 years with Graves' hyperthyroidism.

The CDR3 region has the DNA TGCAGTGCTTCTCCGGGACAGGGGTTCTTAGATGGCTACACCTTC. Its translation: CSASPGQGFLDGYTF. This chain uses TRBV20-1 with TRBJ1-2; 10 bases map to TRBD1. This CDR3 has 15 residues. The V gene end was trimmed by 5 bases and the J gene end by 6 bases; junction bases not matched to a gene: 12. CDR1 DFQATT and CDR2 SNEGSKA come from the germline V gene (reference sequence).

About this clonotype itself: The junction does not match germline at one end; this may be a read error. The chain employs TRBV5-5 and TRBJ2-2; D might be TRBD1 (8 bases). Germline CDR1 is SGHKS and CDR2 is YYEKEE (reference sequence). The CDR3 has 19 amino acids. CDR3 nucleotides: TGTGCCAGCGGCTTTCTGGGACAGGATTGGCGGGAGAGGACCGGGGAGCTGTTTTTT. This sequence encodes CASGFLGQDWRERTGELFF.

This CDR3 is CSVDWGARTDTQYF. In nucleotides, the CDR3 is TGCAGCGTTGATTGGGGGGCCCGCACAGATACGCAGTATTTT. This rearrangement joins TRBV29-1 to TRBJ2-3; D assignment may be TRBD1 or TRBD2 (6 bases each). Germline CDR1 is SQVTM and CDR2 is ANQGSEA. Trimming took off 3 bases at V and 1 base at J, with 11 bases between the two ends. The CDR3 has 14 residues.

In this sample, this clonotype turned up many times. The rearrangement joins TRBV28 to TRBJ1-2, with 9 nucleotides matching TRBD1. This CDR3 has 15 residues. With V trimmed by 7 bases and J by 5 bases, 11 bases remained unmatched. CDR1 and CDR2 (germline): MDHEN, SYDVKM. The CDR3 coding sequence is TGTGCCAGCATTTCACCCCCGGGACAGGGATATGGCTACACCTTC. It is translated as CASISPPGQGYGYTF.

This clonotype was picked up many times. V gene TRBV5-6 combines with J gene TRBJ1-5; D remains ambiguous. The CDR3 contains 15 residues. Germline V gene sequence: CDR1 SGHDT, CDR2 YYEEEE. V lost 0 bases and J 2 bases, leaving 9 bases between the germline ends. The DNA for the CDR3 is TGTGCCAGCAGCTTGGGTCTGAAGGGCAATCAGCCCCAGCATTTT. Encoded protein: CASSLGLKGNQPQHF. Looking up the rest from reference TRBV5-6 and TRBJ1-5 gives the full variable domain: DAGVTQSPTHLIKTRGQQVTLRCSPKSGHDTVSWYQQALGQGPQFIFQYYEEEERQRGNFPDRFSGHQFPNYSSELNVNALLLGDSALYLCASSLGLKGNQPQHFGDGTRLSIL.

The rearrangement joins TRBV10-3 to TRBJ1-2; perhaps TRBD1 as D (5 bases). Trimming left V 9 bases short and J 2 bases short, with 7 bases between. The germline CDR1 and CDR2 sequences are ENHRY and SYGVKD. There are 11 residues in the CDR3. In DNA form, the CDR3 reads TGTGCCATAGGGACCAACTATGGCTACACCTTC. Encoded protein: CAIGTNYGYTF.

For this clonotype: A much larger clone lies one base from this, so it may be a read error. The conserved phenylalanine or tryptophan is not found at the CDR3 terminus, so this likely reflects a read error. V is TRBV4-3 and J is TRBJ1-4; TRBD1 matches at 7 bases. CDR3 length equals 16 residues. V dropped 2 bases and J dropped 3; count of bases not matched to a gene: 6. From germline, CDR1 is LGHNA and CDR2 YSLEER. CDR3 in amino acids: CASSQRTGTANEKLFS. The CDR3 DNA reads as TGCGCCAGCAGCCAAAGAACAGGGACAGCTAATGAAAAACTGTTTTCT.

The V gene is TRBV14, the J gene TRBJ2-1; 8 bases fit TRBD1. The V segment lost 4 bases and the J segment 5 bases; nucleotides outside the gene matches: 13. The CDR3 runs to 17 residues. In germline, CDR1 is SGHDN, CDR2 FVKESK. CDR3 DNA: TGTGCCAGCAGCCGATTAGGGACGGGACAGGTAAACAATGAGCAGTTCTTC. This codes for CASSRLGTGQVNNEQFF.

The chain recombines TRBV6-5 with TRBJ1-1; possibly TRBD1 for D (5 bases). Trimming took off 5 bases at V and 4 bases at J, with 20 bases between the two ends. The CDR3 has 16 amino acids. Germline-derived CDR1 and CDR2 are MNHEY and SVGAGI. For the CDR3, the DNA is TGTGCCAGCAGTCTGACACAGGATCTGCTGGGCACTGAAGCTTTCTTT. Residues: CASSLTQDLLGTEAFF.

This clonotype occurred a few times. The rearrangement links TRBV4-3 to TRBJ2-1; 12 bases agree with TRBD2. The CDR3 totals 19 residues. Germline V gene sequence: CDR1 LGHNA, CDR2 YSLEER. J lost 1 base, V lost 1 base, and 8 bases had no gene match. The CDR3 coding sequence is TGCGCCAGCAGCCAAGGGACTAGCGGGATGACGGGTTCCTACAATGAGCAGTTCTTC. Translation gives CASSQGTSGMTGSYNEQFF.

The chain joins TRBV30 to TRBJ2-1; 7 bases are a match to TRBD2. Trimming at V came to 1 base and at J to 5 bases, leaving 8 bases not matched to a gene. The CDR3 length is 15 residues. Germline CDR1 and CDR2: GTSNPN and SVGIG (reference sequence). CDR3 nucleotide sequence: TGTGCCTGGAGTGGCGGGAGCGTTAACGACAATGAGCAGTTCTTC. Protein sequence: CAWSGGSVNDNEQFF.

Concerning this clonotype itself: This clone may be a read error of a much larger clone one base away. J is TRBJ2-2 and V is TRBV13; no clear D gene. Germline CDR1 is PRHDT and CDR2 is FYEKMQ (reference sequence). V lost 2 bases and J lost 4, with 8 bases in between. This CDR3 comprises 14 residues. The CDR3 DNA reads as TGTGCCAGCAGCTTAACCGATAGCACCGGGGAGCTGTTTTTT. This gives the protein CASSLTDSTGELFF.

This CDR3 is CASSPNVAGGTDTQYF. The CDR3 bases are TGTGCCAGCAGTCCAAATGTAGCAGGAGGGACAGATACGCAGTATTTT. This sequence joins TRBV28 and TRBJ2-3; TRBD2 might be the D (6 bases). The CDR3 loop spans 16 amino acids. Germline-derived CDR1 and CDR2 are MDHEN and SYDVKM. V was clipped by 5 bases and J by 3 bases, with 18 bases between them.

The table lists this clonotype with many counts. This chain joins TRBV2 and TRBJ2-7; unclear D gene. V was shortened by 3 bases and J by 3 bases, with 0 bases between the two germline ends. Looked up from germline, CDR1 is SNHLY and CDR2 is FYNNEI. The CDR3 contains 10 residues. CDR3 DNA sequence: TGTGCCAGCAGTGACTACGAGCAGTACTTC. It specifies CASSDYEQYF.

The chain couples TRBV5-1 to TRBJ1-2; D gene uncertain. Germline assignment: CDR1 SGHRS and CDR2 YFSETQ. Trimming shortened V by 4 bases and J by 13 bases, and 23 bases separated the two germline ends. CDR3 length equals 14 residues. In nucleotides, the CDR3 is TGCGCCAGCAGCCCCCTCACGGGTTTTGACCTAGGCACCTTC. Amino acids: CASSPLTGFDLGTF.

This clonotype was detected a few times. The rearrangement uses TRBV19 and TRBJ2-7; 10 bases are shared with TRBD2. The CDR3 consists of 16 residues. J lost 0 bases, V lost 2 bases, and 4 bases had no gene match. Germline V gene sequence: CDR1 LNHDA, CDR2 SQIVND (reference sequence). CDR3 sequence: CASSISSGSPSYEQYF. As DNA, the CDR3 is TGTGCCAGTAGTATATCTAGCGGGAGCCCCTCCTACGAGCAGTACTTC. Together with reference TRBV19 and TRBJ2-7, the CDR3 gives the full variable domain: DGGITQSPKYLFRKEGQNVTLSCEQNLNHDAMYWYRQDPGQGLRLIYYSQIVNDFQKGDIAEGYSVSREKKESFPLTVTSAQKNPTAFYLCASSISSGSPSYEQYFGPGTRLTVT.

The rearrangement links TRBV3-1 to TRBJ2-1, with D perhaps TRBD2 (5 bases). The length of the CDR3 is 17 residues. V dropped 3 bases and J dropped 8 bases, with 23 bases sitting between them. Germline V gene lookup returns CDR1 LGHDT and CDR2 YNNKEL (reference sequence). CDR3 in amino acids: CASSQIFREPSPDEQFF. The CDR3 DNA follows: TGTGCCAGCAGCCAGATATTCCGGGAACCCTCTCCGGATGAGCAGTTCTTC.

The chain links TRBV18 to TRBJ2-1; D gene uncertain. The CDR3 loop spans 13 amino acids. Trimming removed 0 bases at V and 10 bases at J, with 10 bases between. Germline V gene sequence: CDR1 KGHSH, CDR2 LQKENI. This CDR3 reads CASSPPTLAEQFF. Here the CDR3 DNA reads TGTGCCAGCTCACCACCGACCCTGGCGGAGCAGTTCTTC.

This clonotype was seen at least ten times. This rearrangement joins TRBV3-1 to TRBJ1-1; D is ambiguous. CDR3 length: 12 amino acids. The V gene's germline CDR1 is LGHDT and CDR2 YNNKEL (reference sequence). Between the trimmed V and J ends, which lost 8 bases and 0 bases, there was a span of 7 bases. CDR3 residues: CASGPVNTEAFF. CDR3 nucleotide sequence: TGTGCCAGCGGTCCAGTGAACACTGAAGCTTTCTTT.

This clonotype has only a few counts. The chain joins TRBV27 to TRBJ2-3; D ambiguous. In germline, CDR1 is MNHEY, CDR2 SMNVEV (reference sequence). CDR3 length equals 13 residues. V was clipped by 4 bases and J by 4 bases, with 9 bases between them. Here the CDR3 reads CASSWVGPDTQYF. The DNA for the CDR3 is TGTGCCAGCAGTTGGGTGGGCCCAGATACGCAGTATTTT.

This clonotype was counted at least ten times. V is TRBV2 and J is TRBJ2-7; D perhaps matches TRBD1 (6 bases). CDR1 is SNHLY, CDR2 FYNNEI, per germline. Trimming cost V 5 bases and J 4 bases, with 9 bases left between them. The CDR3 has 12 amino acids. The CDR3 loop is CASSNRDYEQYF. Here the CDR3 DNA reads TGTGCCAGCAGTAACAGGGATTACGAGCAGTACTTC.

This clonotype has a handful of counts. The chain uses TRBV3-1 and TRBJ1-4, with 9 positions matching TRBD1. The trim removed 4 bases at V and 8 bases at J, leaving 5 bases unmatched. The length of the CDR3 is 14 residues. Germline V gene data show CDR1 as LGHDT and CDR2 as YNNKEL (reference sequence). In nucleotides, the CDR3 is TGTGCCAGCAGCCGGGGACAGGGTGGCGAAAAACTGTTTTTT. Its protein is CASSRGQGGEKLFF.

The chain links TRBV10-1 to TRBJ2-2; D is undetermined. V lost 1 base, J lost 1 base, and 10 bases lay in between. Germline CDR1 reads WNHNN; CDR2 reads SYGVQD (reference sequence). This CDR3 has 16 amino acids. Here the CDR3 DNA reads TGCGCCAGCAGTGAGTTGGGCGGCTTGAACACCGGGGAGCTGTTTTTT. Its translation is CASSELGGLNTGELFF.